Below are 17 T cell receptor beta chains sequenced from a single sample in a study of persistence of HIV-infected CD4 T cells. Their cognate antigens are unknown. The immunoSEQ assay was version 4, run in survey mode. Profiling relied on immunoSEQ multiplex PCR, and the TCRdb table lists in-frame clones only, not all of them. The sample carries tens of thousands of clones, about 80% recorded once. Cells were stimulated with CMV-infected fibroblast lysates at around 9.1 ug/mL. Sorted nonresponding memory CD4+ T cells were CD40L-negative, CD69-negative, CD45RO-high. The sample in question was CD4+ T cells sorted from PBMCs after roughly 20-hour stimulation, obtained from a patient who received antiretroviral therapy. The origin of the receptors is an adult woman with HIV who was CMV-seropositive.

This rearrangement joins TRBV3-1 (or the pseudogene TRBV3-2) to TRBJ2-3; TRBD2 is a possible D gene (5 bases). V was shortened by 4 bases and J by 5 bases, with 10 bases between the two germline ends. Germline V gives CDR1 LGHDT, CDR2 YNNKEL (reference sequence). This CDR3 has 13 amino acids. Here the CDR3 reads CASSPPGGDTQYF. The CDR3 bases are TGTGCCAGCAGCCCCCCTGGAGGAGATACGCAGTATTTT.

This chain links TRBV3-1 (or the pseudogene TRBV3-2) with TRBJ2-3; 7 nucleotides agree with TRBD2. The CDR3 consists of 14 residues. Trimming cost V 3 bases and J 8 bases; bases outside gene matches: 8. Germline V gene data show CDR1 as LGHDT and CDR2 as YNNKEL (reference sequence). The CDR3 sequence: CASSQGLRSLTQYF. The CDR3 bases are TGTGCCAGCAGCCAGGGACTACGCTCTCTTACGCAGTATTTT.

As to this clone: Its ends do not fully match the called genes, so a read error is possible. V usage is TRBV5-1 and J usage is TRBJ2-2; a possible D gene is TRBD2 (5 bases). Germline assignment: CDR1 SGHRS and CDR2 YFSETQ. The CDR3 runs 16 residues. CDR3 DNA sequence: TGCGCCAGCAGCCCTGACTCTCGGGCCGAACACCGGGGAGCTGTTTTT. As protein: CASSPDSRAEHRGAVF. Full variable domain (remainder filled in from reference TRBV5-1 and TRBJ2-2): KAGVTQTPRYLIKTRGQQVTLSCSPISGHRSVSWYQQTPGQGLQFLFEYFSETQRNKGNFPGRFSGRQFSNSRSEMNVSTLELGDSALYLCASSPDSRAEHRGAVFGEGSRLTVL.

Concerning this clone: Germline and junction disagree at one end, which may indicate a read error. This chain joins TRBV24-1 and TRBJ2-7, with D maybe TRBD1 (7 bases). CDR3 length: 15 residues. The germline V gene has CDR1 KGHDR and CDR2 SFDVKD. CDR3 amino acids: CATSDSGALDRRMDF. The CDR3 DNA sequence: TGTGCCACCAGTGATTCGGGGGCACTGGACAGGCGAATGGACTTC.

This CDR3 is CASIGRFEAFF. CDR3 in DNA: TGTGCCAGTATCGGACGGTTTGAAGCTTTCTTT. V usage is TRBV19 and J usage is TRBJ1-1; D unclear. The germline gives CDR1 LNHDA, CDR2 SQIVND (reference sequence). Trimming took 7 bases from V and 7 from J, leaving 10 bases between them. CDR3 length: 11 amino acids. Drawing the rest from reference TRBV19 and TRBJ1-1, the complete variable domain is DGGITQSPKYLFRKEGQNVTLSCEQNLNHDAMYWYRQDPGQGLRLIYYSQIVNDFQKGDIAEGYSVSREKKESFPLTVTSAQKNPTAFYLCASIGRFEAFFGQGTRLTVV.

The chain combines TRBV19 with TRBJ2-1; weak D call: TRBD2 (7 bases). The germline CDR1 and CDR2 sequences are LNHDA and SQIVND (reference sequence). This CDR3 has 18 residues. Deletions cut 0 bases from V and 2 bases from J, with 17 bases between. The DNA for the CDR3 is TGTGCCAGTAGTATAGATTTCGTGGGGGGGCTACCCTACAATGAGCAGTTCTTC. Protein product: CASSIDFVGGLPYNEQFF.

The rearrangement links TRBV7-2 to TRBJ2-6, with D uncertain. Deletions cut 5 bases from V and 0 bases from J, with 8 bases between. CDR3 length: 15 amino acids. Per the germline V gene, CDR1 is SGHTA and CDR2 is FQGNSA. The CDR3 DNA reads as TGTGCCAGCAGCCCCAGGATCTCTGGGGCCAACGTCCTGACTTTC. It encodes CASSPRISGANVLTF. The full variable domain, with the rest looked up from reference TRBV7-2 and TRBJ2-6, is GAGVSQSPSNKVTEKGKDVELRCDPISGHTALYWYRQSLGQGLEFLIYFQGNSAPDKSGLPSDRFSAERTGGSVSTLTIQRTQQEDSAVYLCASSPRISGANVLTFGAGSRLTVL.

The genes are TRBV29-1 and TRBJ2-3, with 7 bases aligning to TRBD2. There are 14 residues in the CDR3. The germline CDR1 and CDR2 sequences are SQVTM and ANQGSEA. J lost 3 bases, V lost 7 bases, and 10 bases had no gene match. CDR3 residues: CSGRSGVGTDTQYF. The CDR3 nucleotides are TGCAGCGGCCGAAGCGGGGTAGGAACAGATACGCAGTATTTT.

This chain links TRBV2 with TRBJ1-2, with 11 nucleotides matching TRBD1. This CDR3 comprises 15 residues. Germline CDR1 and CDR2: SNHLY and FYNNEI. Unmatched junction bases numbered 11, after V lost 7 bases and J lost 7 bases. The CDR3 nucleotides are TGTGCCAGCACCACAGCAGGACAGGGGGCTCTTGGCTACACCTTC. Translating it yields CASTTAGQGALGYTF.

CDR3 DNA sequence: TGTGCCACCAGCAGAGCCCCTCATAGCGGGGGGACTAGAAATGAGCAGTTCTTC. Protein product: CATSRAPHSGGTRNEQFF. The rearrangement joins TRBV15 to TRBJ2-1; TRBD2 matches 10 bases. This CDR3 has 18 residues. Germline values: CDR1 LNHNV, CDR2 YYDKDF (reference sequence). The V and J ends lost 1 base and 7 bases, in that order; junction bases with no gene match: 13.

This chain connects TRBV29-1 to TRBJ1-5; weak D call: TRBD1 (5 bases). CDR3 length equals 14 residues. Per the germline V gene, CDR1 is SQVTM and CDR2 is ANQGSEA. Trimming took 4 bases from V and 2 from J, leaving 12 bases between them. CDR3: CSVVVGQRNQPQHF. The DNA for the CDR3 is TGCAGCGTTGTGGTGGGGCAGCGCAATCAGCCCCAGCATTTT.

The chain joins TRBV18 to TRBJ1-4; tentative D call: TRBD1 (5 bases). Germline V gene sequence: CDR1 KGHSH, CDR2 LQKENI. V was trimmed by 2 bases and J by 5 bases, leaving 9 bases between them. The CDR3 is 14 residues long. The CDR3 loop reads CASSPGAANEKLFF. As DNA, the CDR3 is TGTGCCAGCTCACCAGGGGCTGCCAATGAAAAACTGTTTTTT.

The genes are TRBV7-9 and TRBJ1-5, with 7 nucleotides matching TRBD1. Germline V gives CDR1 SEHNR, CDR2 FQNEAQ (reference sequence). J gave up 1 base and V 3 bases, and 9 bases lay outside the gene matches. This CDR3 is built from 17 residues. This chain's CDR3 is CASSFVGGAGSNQPQHF. The CDR3 DNA sequence: TGTGCCAGCAGCTTCGTAGGGGGCGCTGGAAGCAATCAGCCCCAGCATTTT.

The V and J genes are TRBV2 and TRBJ1-4; D is possibly TRBD1 (5 bases). From germline, CDR1 is SNHLY and CDR2 FYNNEI. V gave up 6 bases and J gave up 6 bases, with 17 bases separating them. The CDR3 is 15 residues long. CDR3: CASRSLGVPDEKLFF. The CDR3 DNA reads as TGTGCCAGCAGATCCCTAGGGGTTCCGGATGAAAAACTGTTTTTT. The full variable domain, rest sourced from reference TRBV2 and TRBJ1-4, is EPEVTQTPSHQVTQMGQEVILRCVPISNHLYFYWYRQILGQKVEFLVSFYNNEISEKSEIFDDQFSVERPDGSNFTLKIRSTKLEDSAMYFCASRSLGVPDEKLFFGSGTQLSVL.

The chain couples TRBV6-5 to TRBJ2-1; 7 nucleotides align to TRBD2. V gave up 5 bases and J gave up 7 bases; unmatched junction bases: 5. The CDR3 is made up of 13 amino acids. Germline assignment: CDR1 MNHEY and CDR2 SVGAGI. CDR3 sequence (DNA): TGTGCCAGCAGTCCGGGACTACTTAATGAGCAGTTCTTC. It specifies CASSPGLLNEQFF.

V is TRBV5-1 and J is TRBJ2-7, with D unresolved. V gave up 0 bases and J gave up 3 bases, with 10 bases separating them. The CDR3 spans 14 residues. Germline-derived CDR1 and CDR2 are SGHRS and YFSETQ. The CDR3 sequence is CASSLDGDFYEQYV. The CDR3 DNA follows: TGCGCCAGCAGCTTGGATGGCGACTTCTACGAGCAGTACGTC.

This chain links TRBV6-5 with TRBJ2-1, with 10 bases fitting TRBD2. The CDR3 contains 16 residues. Germline CDR1 MNHEY, CDR2 SVGAGI. With V trimmed by 0 bases and J by 5 bases, 4 bases remained unmatched. This CDR3 is CASSYSWTSGNNEQFF. In nucleotides, the CDR3 is TGTGCCAGCAGTTACTCTTGGACTAGCGGTAACAATGAGCAGTTCTTC.